These T cell receptor beta chains were read from a single sample in a study of blood T cell repertoires in COVID-19. Sequenced by immunoSEQ multiplex PCR; TCRdb stores in-frame clones only, minus some. This sample has approximately 530,000 clones, with roughly nine tenths found just once. Sequenced input: peripheral blood. The receptors originated from a woman aged 45 to 65 with COVID-19, enrolled during active disease. CDR3s include the opening cysteine and the closing phenylalanine or tryptophan. The order of the fields is clone size, D gene, V gene, J gene, CDR3 DNA, CDR3 protein. A D gene is named only where the DNA matches it firmly. Expanded clones are given a class, and other clones once, few, many or no size at all.

>.|TRBD1|TRBV19|TRBJ1-5
TGTGCCAGTAGTACACAGGGGATCAATCAGCCCCAGCATTTT
CASSTQGINQPQHF
>.|.|TRBV7-9|TRBJ1-2
TGTGCCAGCAGCTTGGCCGGCTACACCTTC
CASSLAGYTF
>.|TRBD1|TRBV6-5|TRBJ1-2
TGTGCCAGCATGGGACAGCGACGAACAAACTATGGCTACACCTTC
CASMGQRRTNYGYTF
>.|TRBD1|TRBV19|TRBJ1-5
TGTGCCAGTAGTATAGAAGGGACAGAAAATCAGCCCCAGCATTTT
CASSIEGTENQPQHF
>.|TRBD1|TRBV3-1/TRBV3-2|TRBJ1-5
TGTGCCAGCAGCCCCAACCGGGACAGGGGCCGAGAGCCCCAGCATTTT
CASSPNRDRGREPQHF
>.|TRBD2|TRBV5-6|TRBJ2-7
TGTGCCAGCAGCTGGGGAGGGACCCCAGGAGAGCAGTACTTC
CASSWGGTPGEQYF
>.|TRBD1|TRBV5-1|TRBJ1-2
TGCGCCAGCAGTTCGGGACAGTCCTATGGCTACACCTTC
CASSSGQSYGYTF
>once|.|TRBV28|TRBJ1-3
TGTGCCAGCAGTTCTGGGCCCCGGGGGAACACCATATATTTT
CASSSGPRGNTIYF
>.|.|TRBV25-1|TRBJ2-3
TGTGCCAGCAGTTCCCCCGGCACAGATACGCAGTATTTT
CASSSPGTDTQYF
>once|TRBD2|TRBV10-1|TRBJ2-3
TGCGCCAGCAGTCTCGGACTAGCGGGGGCCCCCACAGATACGCAGTATTTT
CASSLGLAGAPTDTQYF
>.|.|TRBV5-1|TRBJ1-4
TGCGCCAGCAGCCCCTCGGGGGGTAATGAAAAACTGTTTTTT
CASSPSGGNEKLFF
>.|TRBD1|TRBV4-2|TRBJ1-5
TGTGCCAGCAGCCAAGGGGAGGGACAGGGGGCGGTCGAGGAGCCCCAGCATTTT
CASSQGEGQGAVEEPQHF
>.|.|TRBV9|TRBJ1-1
TGTGCCAGCAGCGTAGAAGGGGTTGCTGAAGCTTTCTTT
CASSVEGVAEAFF
>.|.|TRBV2|TRBJ1-5
TGTGCCAGCAGTCCCCGGACGGGGAATAGCAATCAGCCCCAGCATTTT
CASSPRTGNSNQPQHF
>.|TRBD1|TRBV30|TRBJ1-4
TGTGCCTGGGGCCCGGGACAGGGGTATGAAAAACTGTTTTTT
CAWGPGQGYEKLFF
>.|.|TRBV30|TRBJ1-2
TGTGCCCAGCGCCGTGGGGCCCAATATGGCTACACCTTC
CAQRRGAQYGYTF
>.|.|TRBV3-1/TRBV3-2|TRBJ1-2
TGTGCCAGCAGCCAAAATGATCGCACCTCGGGTGGCTACACCTTC
CASSQNDRTSGGYTF
>.|TRBD1|TRBV3-1/TRBV3-2|TRBJ1-2
TGTGCCAGCACTACCCAGTACGGACAGGACAACTATGGCTACACCTTC
CASTTQYGQDNYGYTF
>.|.|TRBV20-1|TRBJ2-7
TGCAGTGCTATAGTCCCCCCCGAGCAGTACTTC
CSAIVPPEQYF
>.|.|TRBV5-6|TRBJ2-7
TGTGCCAGCAGCTTGGGCCTAGGTTCCTACGAGCAGTACTTC
CASSLGLGSYEQYF
>.|.|TRBV11-2|TRBJ2-3
TGTGCCAGCAGCCCCTCGGCAGATACGCAGTATTTT
CASSPSADTQYF
>once|TRBD1|TRBV2|TRBJ2-7
TGTGCCAGCCGACGATTGGGACAGACCCACGAGCAGTACTTC
CASRRLGQTHEQYF
>few|TRBD1|TRBV27|TRBJ2-7
TGTGCCAGCAGTTTCAGGGGGTCCAACGAGCAGTACTTC
CASSFRGSNEQYF
>.|.|TRBV18|TRBJ1-2
TGTGCCAGCTCCCGCCGACGACAGGACAACGATGGCTACACCTTC
CASSRRRQDNDGYTF
>.|.|TRBV5-1|TRBJ2-4
TGCGCCAGCAGCCTGCCATCCGGCAAAAACATTCAGTACTTC
CASSLPSGKNIQYF
>.|.|TRBV19|TRBJ1-5
TGTGCCAGTGGATACAGGGCTGATCAGCCCCAGCATTTT
CASGYRADQPQHF
>.|.|TRBV21-1|TRBJ2-1
TGTGCCAGCAGCAAAGTTCGTATCCCCAGGGGGCCTGGGCAGTTCTTC
CASSKVRIPRGPGQFF
>.|.|TRBV3-1/TRBV3-2|TRBJ2-1
TGTGCCAGCAGCCAAGGGTACCGAGACAATGAGCAGTTCTTC
CASSQGYRDNEQFF
>once|.|TRBV12-5|TRBJ1-1
TGTGCTAGTGGTTTGGGTGGGAGGGTGAACACTGAAGCTTTCTTT
CASGLGGRVNTEAFF
>.|TRBD2|TRBV7-2|TRBJ2-5
TGTGCCAGCAGCATAGCGGGGGGATTACGAGAGACCCAGTACTTC
CASSIAGGLRETQYF
>.|.|TRBV6-5|TRBJ1-5
TGTGCCACCACGGAGGTCTGGGGAAGCAATCAGCCCCAGCATTTT
CATTEVWGSNQPQHF
>.|.|TRBV6-4|TRBJ2-2
TGTGCCAGCAGCCCCAATCCGGGGAGGGGGTTGACCGGGGAGCTGTTTTTT
CASSPNPGRGLTGELFF
>.|.|TRBV29-1|TRBJ1-4
TGCAGCGGATCCCACGGGGGATTACTGTTTTTT
CSGSHGGLLFF
>.|.|TRBV10-3|TRBJ2-7
TGTGCCATCAGTGACTCATCTGGGGGGGGCAACCTCTACGAGCAGTACTTC
CAISDSSGGGNLYEQYF
>.|TRBD1|TRBV5-1|TRBJ2-2
TGCGCCAGCAGCCCGGTACGACAGGGAAACACCGGGGAGCTGTTTTTT
CASSPVRQGNTGELFF
>.|.|TRBV13|TRBJ2-1
TGTGCCAGCGGCCGGGGGGCCGGGGCCTTGGGGGAGCAGTTCTTC
CASGRGAGALGEQFF
>.|.|TRBV9|TRBJ2-5
TGTGCCAGCAGCTCTTCTGGGGCAGAGACCCAGTACTTC
CASSSSGAETQYF
>.|.|TRBV27|TRBJ1-5
TGTGCCAGCAGTTTAGCAGGCCTTAGCAATCAGCCCCAGCATTTT
CASSLAGLSNQPQHF
>few|TRBD1|TRBV6-4|TRBJ1-2
TGTGCCAGCAGACAGGGGATGGGCTACACCTTC
CASRQGMGYTF
>.|TRBD1|TRBV30|TRBJ1-1
TGTGCCTGGAGTGTGCAGGGGGCTCGGGCTGAAGCTTTCTTT
CAWSVQGARAEAFF
>.|.|TRBV5-1|TRBJ2-5
TGCGCCAGCAGCCCATTCCGCAGGGAGGGGGGAGAGACCCAGTACTTC
CASSPFRREGGETQYF
>.|.|TRBV27|TRBJ1-6
TGTGCCAGCAGGCAACAGGGCTCCCATAATTCACCCCTCCACTTT
CASRQQGSHNSPLHF
>.|.|TRBV7-2|TRBJ1-2
TGTGCCAGCAGGAGAGGCGCAGGGCTGGGTGGCTACACCTTC
CASRRGAGLGGYTF
>.|TRBD2|TRBV3-1/TRBV3-2|TRBJ2-1
TGTGCCAGCAGCCAAGGACTAGCGGCTTGGAATGAGCAGTTCTTC
CASSQGLAAWNEQFF
>.|.|TRBV19|TRBJ2-2
TGTGCCAGTAGTATAAACTATGGCTCCGGGGAGCTGTTTTTT
CASSINYGSGELFF
>.|.|TRBV19|TRBJ1-3
TGTGCCAGCGAGTTCGTACAGGGAAACACCATATATTTT
CASEFVQGNTIYF
>.|TRBD1|TRBV11-2|TRBJ1-4
TGTGCCAGCAGCCAGGGGGTGTCTAATGAAAAACTGTTTTTT
CASSQGVSNEKLFF
>.|TRBD2|TRBV6-5|TRBJ2-7
TGTGCCAGCTCAAAGGAGACTAGCGGGACCTACGAGCAGTACTTC
CASSKETSGTYEQYF
>few|TRBD2|TRBV3-1/TRBV3-2|TRBJ2-7
TGTGCCAGCAGCCAAGATCTCCAGCGGGGGTCCTCCGGGGAGCAGTACTTC
CASSQDLQRGSSGEQYF
>.|.|TRBV5-1|TRBJ2-2
TGCGCCAGCATCCAGCACAGGGACGCGGACACCGGGGAGCTGTTTTTT
CASIQHRDADTGELFF
>once|.|TRBV18|TRBJ1-3
TGTGCCAGCTCACCACTGTCAGTCTCTGGAAACACCATATATTTT
CASSPLSVSGNTIYF
>.|TRBD1|TRBV6-5|TRBJ1-5
TGTGCCAGCAGTTTTTCTATGACAGGGGTCGTACAGCCCCAGCATTTT
CASSFSMTGVVQPQHF
>once|.|TRBV5-8|TRBJ1-5
TGTGCCAGCAGCTTGGATCGGGGTCCCCAGCATTTT
CASSLDRGPQHF
>few|.|TRBV10-3|TRBJ1-1
TGTGCCATCAGTGAGGCCGGGGAGGGTGAAGCTTTCTTT
CAISEAGEGEAFF
>.|TRBD1|TRBV30|TRBJ1-5
TGTGCCTCGGGACAGCCTCATCAGCCCCAGCATTTT
CASGQPHQPQHF
>few|.|TRBV5-1|TRBJ1-5
TGCGCCAGCAGCTTGGAACCCAGGGCTATCAATCAGCCCCAGCATTTT
CASSLEPRAINQPQHF
>few|.|TRBV6-6|TRBJ1-1
TGTGCCAGCAGCCGGACAGTGGGTGAAGCTTTCTTT
CASSRTVGEAFF
>.|TRBD1|TRBV7-3|TRBJ2-7
TGTGCCAGCAGCTTAAATGGGGCAGGGGGTTACGAGCAGTACTTC
CASSLNGAGGYEQYF
>once|TRBD2|TRBV5-1|TRBJ2-7
TGCGCCAGCAGCTTGGACGGCGGGGGGGCCGTGTACGAGCAGTACTTC
CASSLDGGGAVYEQYF
>.|.|TRBV6-5|TRBJ1-6
TGTGCCAGCAGTCCCTTGGGGGAGGGAGGATCACCCCTCCACTTT
CASSPLGEGGSPLHF